This is a list of T cell receptor beta chains from one sample in a study of long-term antiretroviral therapy in people with HIV. Some clones are missing from TCRdb's copy, which holds only in-frame ones; the method was immunoSEQ multiplex PCR. The sample holds about 10,000 clones, approximately 80% seen once. The sequencing used unsorted PBMCs, collected 1.2 years after starting antiretroviral therapy. These TCRs come from a man aged 40-49 years with HIV. Both conserved end residues are part of each CDR3. Each record gives: D gene, V gene, clone size, J gene, CDR3 DNA, CDR3 protein. A D gene is named only where the DNA matches it firmly. For some rows the clone size is stated as once, few or many, or as a class when expanded; others skip it.

-	TRBV5-1	-	TRBJ2-5	TGCGCCAGCAGCTCGGGAATTGGGGCAGCGTACCAAGAGACCCAGTACTTC	CASSSGIGAAYQETQYF
TRBD2	TRBV6-5	-	TRBJ2-7	TGTGCCAGCAGTTCACCGGTGACTAGCGGGGGCTACGAGCAGTACTTC	CASSSPVTSGGYEQYF
-	TRBV7-2	-	TRBJ1-1	TGTGCCAGCAGCTTAAGCCCGACTAGGAACACTGAAGCTTTCTTT	CASSLSPTRNTEAFF
-	TRBV30	once	TRBJ1-4	TGTGCCTGGGCCCGGGACCCGGGTGAAAAACTGTTTTTT	CAWARDPGEKLFF
TRBD1	TRBV7-9	-	TRBJ2-7	TGTGCCAGCAGCTTAGACAGGGGGAGCTCCTACGAGCAGTACTTC	CASSLDRGSSYEQYF
-	TRBV11-2	-	TRBJ1-6	TGTGCCAGCAGGTTCCCGGGACCGCAGAATTCACCCCTCCACTTT	CASRFPGPQNSPLHF
TRBD1	TRBV7-8	-	TRBJ1-2	TGTGCCAGCAGCCGGGACAGCCTCATTGGCTACACCTTC	CASSRDSLIGYTF
-	TRBV5-1	once	TRBJ1-1	TGCGCCAGCAGCCCCGACAGGCCATCGGCCACTGAAGCTTTCTTT	CASSPDRPSATEAFF
TRBD1	TRBV18	-	TRBJ2-6	TGTGCCAGCTCACCACTAACAGGGGGCGCTGGGGCCAACGTCCTGACTTTC	CASSPLTGGAGANVLTF
-	TRBV9	-	TRBJ1-2	TGTGCCAGCAGCCGGGACGGAGATTTCTATGGCTACACCTTC	CASSRDGDFYGYTF
-	TRBV4-3	-	TRBJ2-4	TGCGCCAGCAGCCAAGACAGGGCCGCGACTTCTAGGAAAAACATTCAGTACTTC	CASSQDRAATSRKNIQYF
-	TRBV9	once	TRBJ2-7	TGTGCCAGCAGCGTAGGGGGCCAGACTATCACCTCTGGTGAGCAGTACTTC	CASSVGGQTITSGEQYF
-	TRBV6-1	-	TRBJ2-7	TGTGCCAGCAGTGAAGTGGGGTACGAGCAGTACTTC	CASSEVGYEQYF
TRBD1	TRBV6-4	-	TRBJ2-7	TGTGCCAGCAGTAAGAGGGACAGCATAATCTCTTGCGAGCAGTACTTC	CASSKRDSIISCEQYF
-	TRBV2	-	TRBJ2-7	TGTGCCAGCAGTGAAGTAGTATCCATCCACGAGCAGTACTTC	CASSEVVSIHEQYF
-	TRBV14	-	TRBJ2-7	TGTGCCAGCAGCCTCCACCAGGTCTACGAGCAGTACTTC	CASSLHQVYEQYF
TRBD1	TRBV10-3	-	TRBJ1-6	TGTGCCATCAGTGACCCCTGGACAGGGAACAAATCACCCCTCCACTTT	CAISDPWTGNKSPLHF
-	TRBV15	-	TRBJ2-3	TGTGCCACCAGCAGAGATCCGGTACCTGTTGAAGATACGCAGTATTTT	CATSRDPVPVEDTQYF
-	TRBV7-2	-	TRBJ1-2	TGTGCCAGCAGCTTAGGGGCGGGGACAACCAGGGATGGCTACACCTTC	CASSLGAGTTRDGYTF
TRBD1	TRBV9	-	TRBJ1-4	TGTGCCAGCAGCGCCCGGGGACAGGGGAGCGAAAAACTGTTTTTT	CASSARGQGSEKLFF
-	TRBV13	-	TRBJ2-7	TGTGCCAGCAGCTCCCCGGGACTCCCCTACGAGCAGTACTTC	CASSSPGLPYEQYF
-	TRBV5-1	-	TRBJ2-3	TGCGCCAGCAGCGCCTCTATAGCAGATACGCAGTATTTT	CASSASIADTQYF
TRBD1	TRBV11-2	-	TRBJ2-1	TGTGCCAGCAGCAACCGACAGGGGATTGAGCAGTTCTTC	CASSNRQGIEQFF
-	TRBV4-1	medium-sized	TRBJ2-7	TGCGCCAGCAGCCAACAAGGGGCAGGGCCTCCCTACGAGCAGTACTTC	CASSQQGAGPPYEQYF
-	TRBV5-1	-	TRBJ2-3	TGCGCCAGCAGCTTCCGGGACACAGATACGCAGTATTTT	CASSFRDTDTQYF
-	TRBV6-1	once	TRBJ2-7	TGTGCCAGCAGTGACGAGGGGCGGGAGCAGTACTTC	CASSDEGREQYF
-	TRBV6-4	-	TRBJ2-7	TGTGCCAGCAGTGAAGTCGGGGGCTCTCTCTACGAGCAGTACTTC	CASSEVGGSLYEQYF
TRBD1	TRBV27	-	TRBJ1-2	TGTGCCAGCAGTTTTGACAGGGCCTTAGGAAAATATGGCTACACCTTC	CASSFDRALGKYGYTF
TRBD1	TRBV7-9	-	TRBJ2-1	TGTGCCAGCAGCCTCACAGCCGGGACAGGGGGAAATGAGCAGTTCTTC	CASSLTAGTGGNEQFF
-	TRBV11-2	medium-sized	TRBJ2-7	TGTGCCAGCATTCTTCTCGGCAGCCACAAGACCTACGAGCAGTACTTC	CASILLGSHKTYEQYF
-	TRBV11-2	-	TRBJ2-3	TGTGCCAGCAGCTTAGGGCCAAGCTACACAGATACGCAGTATTTT	CASSLGPSYTDTQYF
-	TRBV2	-	TRBJ1-2	TGTGCCAGCAGTGTCTCGGTCGAGGACAGCTTCTATGGCTACACCTTC	CASSVSVEDSFYGYTF
TRBD1	TRBV11-2	-	TRBJ1-1	TGTGCCAGCAGCTCCGACAGGGGCTCGAACACTGAAGCTTTCTTT	CASSSDRGSNTEAFF
-	TRBV6-1	-	TRBJ2-2	TGTGCCGGCAGGGTTACCGGGGAGCTGTTTTTT	CAGRVTGELFF
-	TRBV11-2	-	TRBJ2-7	TGTGCCAGCAGCTTATGGGGAGGCCACGAGCAGTACTTC	CASSLWGGHEQYF
-	TRBV21-1	-	TRBJ1-2	TGTGCCAGCAGAATTATCATAGCTACAGAAACCTATGGCTACACCTTC	CASRIIIATETYGYTF
-	TRBV19	-	TRBJ2-7	TGTGCCAGTAGGGACAGAAGCTACGAGCAGTACTTC	CASRDRSYEQYF
-	TRBV29-1	few	TRBJ1-2	TGCAGCGTTTCTAGACTGAGTAACTATGGCTACACCTTC	CSVSRLSNYGYTF
-	TRBV11-2	once	TRBJ1-5	TGTGCCAGCAGCCCTTGGGGGAATCAGCCCCAGCATTTT	CASSPWGNQPQHF
TRBD1	TRBV19	-	TRBJ1-2	TGTGCCAGTAGTATCTTCACAGGGGAGGTTGGTGGCTACACCTTC	CASSIFTGEVGGYTF
-	TRBV28	-	TRBJ1-5	TGTGCCAGCAGCCAGAATGAGGGATATAGCAATCAGCCCCAGCATTTT	CASSQNEGYSNQPQHF
TRBD2	TRBV7-2	-	TRBJ2-1	TGTGCCAGCAGCCCGGGACTAGTCTATGAGCAGTTCTTC	CASSPGLVYEQFF
-	TRBV27	-	TRBJ2-1	TGTGCCAGCAGAGAGGGCAATGAGCAGTTCTTC	CASREGNEQFF
TRBD2	TRBV27	few	TRBJ2-7	TGTGCCAGCACCCCACTAGCGGGGGGCCTTAGCTCCTACGAGCAGTACTTC	CASTPLAGGLSSYEQYF
-	TRBV13	-	TRBJ1-3	TGTGCCAGCAGCTTAGGCCTGGGCTCTGGAAACACCATATATTTT	CASSLGLGSGNTIYF